The 6 T cell receptor beta chains given below trace back to one sample, sequenced in a study of blood T cell repertoires in COVID-19. Sequencing was performed with immunoSEQ multiplex PCR; in TCRdb, only in-frame clones are kept and a portion is missing. The table includes approximately 170,000 clones, about four fifths detected once. The sequenced sample was peripheral blood. Source of these receptors: a man between 60 and 75 years old with active or convalescent COVID-19.

V gene TRBV24-1 combines with J gene TRBJ1-5; no clear D. This CDR3 has 16 amino acids. The germline V gene has CDR1 KGHDR and CDR2 SFDVKD. V lost 4 bases, J lost 0 bases, and 12 bases lay in between. The CDR3 nucleotides are TGTGCCACCAGTGACTCCCGACTGAGTAGCAATCAGCCCCAGCATTTT. This gives the protein CATSDSRLSSNQPQHF.

V and J are TRBV28 and TRBJ1-1, with a tentative D call TRBD1 (6 bases). CDR1 is MDHEN, CDR2 SYDVKM, per germline. The CDR3 has 14 residues. V was cut by 3 bases and J by 11 bases, with 19 bases left in between. The chain's CDR3 is CASSFQLSQGRAFF. The CDR3 DNA is TGTGCCAGCAGTTTCCAACTTTCACAGGGCAGGGCTTTCTTT. The complete variable domain, with remaining parts taken from reference TRBV28 and TRBJ1-1, reads DVKVTQSSRYLVKRTGEKVFLECVQDMDHENMFWYRQDPGLGLRLIYFSYDVKMKEKGDIPEGYSVSREKKERFSLILESASTNQTSMYLCASSFQLSQGRAFFGQGTRLTVV.

The chain joins TRBV4-1 to TRBJ2-3; 15 positions match TRBD2. The germline V gene encodes CDR1 MGHRA and CDR2 YSYEKL. The V and J ends lost 3 bases and 3 bases, in that order; junction bases with no gene match: 10. CDR3 length equals 19 residues. The CDR3: CASSHGGLAGGPRTDTQYF. For the CDR3, the DNA is TGCGCCAGCAGCCACGGAGGACTAGCGGGAGGGCCTCGAACAGATACGCAGTATTTT.

The CDR3 coding sequence is TGCAGCGTTGAGGAGGGCGTTGGTACTGAAGCTTTCTTT. It translates to CSVEEGVGTEAFF. The V gene is TRBV29-1, the J gene TRBJ1-1; D gene uncertain. Germline CDR1 and CDR2: SQVTM and ANQGSEA. The CDR3 has 13 amino acids. Trimming cost V 3 bases and J 5 bases, with 13 bases left between them.

J is TRBJ2-7 and V is TRBV10-3; D is uncertain. Trimming removed 8 bases from V and 5 bases from J, with 13 bases in between. This CDR3 contains 12 residues. Germline assignment: CDR1 ENHRY and CDR2 SYGVKD. DNA of the CDR3: TGTGCCATCGTCTCACAAGGAGACGAGCAGTACTTC. Its translation: CAIVSQGDEQYF.

In its sample, this clone was seen a few times. This chain links TRBV7-6 with TRBJ1-6; the D gene is possibly TRBD1 (6 bases). Trimming removed 5 bases from V and 9 bases from J, with 17 bases in between. CDR3 length equals 15 residues. Germline V lookup: CDR1 SGHVS, CDR2 FNYEAQ. CDR3 sequence: CASSLVAGAGSPLHF. The CDR3, as DNA: TGTGCCAGCAGCCTCGTCGCGGGGGCTGGTTCACCCCTCCACTTT.